Below are 4 T cell receptor beta chains sequenced from a single sample in a study of cytomegalovirus exposure and HLA in healthy donors. PCR primers comprised 60 Vbeta and 13 Jbeta primers. Only in-frame clones appear in the TCRdb table, and some are missing; sequencing was by immunoSEQ multiplex PCR. Of about 130,000 clones in the sample, around three quarters are singletons; the top ten hold about 3%. The specimen sequenced was PBMCs. These receptor sequences come from an older woman in good health and CMV-seropositive.

The CDR3 DNA follows: TGTGCCAGCAGCGCCACCGGGACAGGGAACACTGAAGCTTTCTTT. The encoded protein is CASSATGTGNTEAFF. This sequence joins TRBV9 and TRBJ1-1; TRBD1 matches 8 bases. The germline CDR1 and CDR2 sequences are SGDLS and YYNGEE. The CDR3 length is 15 residues. V gave up 3 bases and J gave up 1 base; unmatched junction bases: 5.

The genes are TRBV4-1 and TRBJ2-7, with 7 bases aligning to TRBD1. The CDR3 is 14 residues long. Germline CDR1 reads MGHRA; CDR2 reads YSYEKL. The V segment lost 1 base and the J segment 6 bases; nucleotides outside the gene matches: 6. CDR3 in amino acids: CASSQGLAGGEQYF. The CDR3 DNA sequence: TGCGCCAGCAGCCAAGGGTTGGCAGGGGGCGAGCAGTACTTC.

This clone has only one observation. The chain employs TRBV5-6 and TRBJ2-7, with a tentative D call TRBD1 (6 bases). Germline V gives CDR1 SGHDT, CDR2 YYEEEE. V lost 1 base to trimming and J lost 3 bases, with 8 bases between them. CDR3 length: 13 residues. The CDR3 DNA sequence: TGTGCCAGCAGCTTGCCACAGGGCTACGAGCAGTACTTC. Residues: CASSLPQGYEQYF. Using reference TRBV5-6 and TRBJ2-7 for the parts outside the CDR3, the full variable domain is DAGVTQSPTHLIKTRGQQVTLRCSPKSGHDTVSWYQQALGQGPQFIFQYYEEEERQRGNFPDRFSGHQFPNYSSELNVNALLLGDSALYLCASSLPQGYEQYFGPGTRLTVT.

This clone was seen more than once but under ten times. The V gene is TRBV29-1, the J gene TRBJ1-2; weak D call: TRBD1 (6 bases). The CDR3 loop spans 12 amino acids. V was clipped by 7 bases and J by 2 bases, with 11 bases between them. The V gene's germline CDR1 is SQVTM and CDR2 ANQGSEA. The CDR3 region is CSGVQGNYGYTF. DNA of the CDR3: TGCAGCGGGGTACAGGGCAACTATGGCTACACCTTC.